This T cell receptor beta chain was sequenced during a study of cytomegalovirus exposure and HLA in healthy donors. Primers: 60 Vbeta forward and 13 Jbeta reverse. Here immunoSEQ multiplex PCR was the method, and the copy in TCRdb shows in-frame clones only, minus some. The table shows 100,000 to 150,000 clones, with around 67% occurring only once. A remark on this clone: Its matching antigen is unknown.

Findings and limits, study-wide: Most TCR sequences proved rare, with some public TCRs found in many donors. In a later analysis, CMV-associated beta chains were mostly HLA-associated, it appeared.

The CDR3 loop spans 13 amino acids. Germline CDR1 is GTSNPN and CDR2 is SVGIG (reference sequence). Between the trimmed V and J ends, which lost 8 bases and 3 bases, there was a span of 16 bases. Sequencing used PBMCs. The clonotype comes from a man aged 55-75 years in good health and CMV-seropositive. The chain uses TRBV30 and TRBJ1-2, with D perhaps TRBD1 (6 bases). This chain's CDR3 is CASGGAHYYGYTF. The CDR3 nucleotides read TGTGCCAGCGGGGGGGCGCATTACTATGGCTACACCTTC.